This TCR beta chain was profiled in a study of CD8 T cells in ankylosing spondylitis. Study-wide results and limits: Eight or nine highly homologous variants made up a TCR beta motif that seemed to typify ankylosing spondylitis blood.

Quantitative 5'-RACE with molecular barcodes generated TCR beta libraries. One entry per CDR3 protein results from TCRdb running MiXCR on the 5' RACE reads. The repertoire consists of roughly 370,000 distinct CDR3 sequences, with approximately 20% occurring once and the leading ten covering roughly 16%. V was trimmed by 2 bases and J by 5 bases, leaving 9 bases between them. The CDR3 runs to 13 residues. Germline V gives CDR1 MNHEY, CDR2 SVGAGI. A few counts support this clonotype. The antigen is unknown. The gene calls are TRBV6-5 and TRBJ1-1; D ambiguous. The TCR originated in a male donor with ankylosing spondylitis. Material for sequencing was blood, either unsorted or a sorted T cell fraction (not recorded which). CDR3: CASSYGSWTEAFF. The CDR3 DNA sequence: TGTGCCAGCAGTTACGGGAGCTGGACTGAAGCTTTCTTT.